The rows below give T cell receptor beta chains drawn from one sample of a study of cytomegalovirus exposure and HLA in healthy donors. Profiling relied on immunoSEQ multiplex PCR, and the TCRdb table lists in-frame clones only, not all of them. The sample yields around 50,000 clones, roughly four fifths seen once. The sample comprised PBMCs. The source of these receptors is a man in his fifties or sixties in good health and CMV-seronegative. The CDR3 runs from the conserved cysteine through the conserved F or W. Fields, in order: clone size, J gene, V gene, D gene, CDR3 protein, CDR3 DNA. D genes are given only for firm matches. Clone size is given for some rows only: seen once, a few or many times, or a class if the clone is expanded.

. TRBJ2-7 TRBV19 TRBD2 CASSKGLAGASYEQYF TGTGCCAGTAGTAAGGGACTAGCGGGGGCCTCCTACGAGCAGTACTTC
. TRBJ2-7 TRBV30 . CAWKVQGSYEQYF TGTGCCTGGAAGGTGCAGGGGTCCTACGAGCAGTACTTC
. TRBJ2-2 TRBV7-2 TRBD2 CASSLLAGRTNFNTGELFF TGTGCCAGCAGCTTATTAGCGGGGAGGACAAACTTTAACACCGGGGAGCTGTTTTTT
. TRBJ1-5 TRBV5-6 TRBD1 CASSLEVGGPNQPQHF TGTGCCAGCAGCTTGGAGGTAGGGGGCCCCAATCAGCCCCAGCATTTT
. TRBJ2-3 TRBV5-1 . CASTQGGTTTSFDTQYF TGCGCCAGCACCCAGGGGGGCACTACAACATCGTTTGATACGCAGTATTTT
. TRBJ1-2 TRBV5-6 . CASSLGVWAENYGYTF TGTGCCAGCAGCTTGGGGGTTTGGGCCGAGAACTATGGCTACACCTTC
once TRBJ2-7 TRBV19 . CASSPSLGGGHEQYF TGTGCCAGTAGCCCGTCCTTAGGAGGCGGGCACGAGCAGTACTTC
. TRBJ1-3 TRBV18 . CASSTGGAGTYSGNTIYF TGTGCCAGCTCAACGGGGGGCGCAGGGACTTACTCTGGAAACACCATATATTTT
. TRBJ2-1 TRBV2 . CASSGSRGNYNEQFF TGTGCCAGCAGTGGGTCGCGCGGAAACTACAATGAGCAGTTCTTC
. TRBJ2-5 TRBV19 TRBD2 CASSGLGAGEETQYF TGTGCCAGTAGTGGCCTTGGGGCGGGGGAGGAGACCCAGTACTTC
. TRBJ2-6 TRBV9 . CASSVGVRSAGANVLTF TGTGCCAGCAGCGTAGGTGTGCGGTCGGCTGGGGCCAACGTCCTGACTTTC
. TRBJ2-5 TRBV18 TRBD1 CASSPLGARGRSETQYF TGTGCCAGCTCACCACTCGGGGCCAGGGGGCGATCAGAGACCCAGTACTTC
. TRBJ1-1 TRBV5-1 TRBD1 CASSLAGQGAGTEAFF TGCGCCAGCAGCTTGGCGGGGCAGGGGGCTGGCACTGAAGCTTTCTTT
few TRBJ1-2 TRBV4-3 TRBD1 CASSHQEGAGYTF TGCGCCAGCAGCCACCAAGAGGGGGCTGGCTACACCTTC
. TRBJ2-2 TRBV19 TRBD2 CASSNSLAGGHTGELFF TGTGCCAGTAGTAATAGCCTAGCGGGGGGACACACCGGGGAGCTGTTTTTT
. TRBJ1-1 TRBV7-8 TRBD1 CASSPTGGRFRAFF TGTGCCAGCAGCCCAACAGGGGGGCGGTTTAGAGCTTTCTTT
. TRBJ1-2 TRBV5-1 . CATSLDSSQSYTF TGCGCCACCTCTCTGGACAGCTCTCAAAGCTACACCTTC
. TRBJ1-2 TRBV27 . CASSSGLRVDGYTF TGTGCCAGCAGTTCGGGACTTCGCGTCGATGGCTACACCTTC
. TRBJ2-3 TRBV9 . CASSVEQRTDTQYF TGTGCCAGCAGCGTAGAACAGCGCACAGATACGCAGTATTTT
. TRBJ2-5 TRBV5-1 TRBD1 CASSLAGGVETQYF TGCGCCAGCAGCTTGGCAGGGGGCGTAGAGACCCAGTACTTC
. TRBJ2-6 TRBV9 . CASSTAGGGANVLTF TGTGCCAGCAGCACAGCAGGTGGTGGGGCCAACGTCCTGACTTTC
. TRBJ2-1 TRBV7-9 TRBD2 CASSLIAVAGQNEQFF TGTGCCAGCAGCTTAATCGCTGTAGCGGGGCAAAATGAGCAGTTCTTC
. TRBJ2-7 TRBV7-6 TRBD1 CASSLRQGTYEQYF TGTGCCAGCAGCTTAAGACAGGGAACCTACGAGCAGTACTTC
few TRBJ2-1 TRBV29-1 TRBD2 CSALRGGLVTDEQFF TGCAGCGCCTTACGGGGGGGACTAGTAACGGATGAGCAGTTCTTC